These T cell receptor beta chains were read from a single sample in a study of CD8+ T cells in alopecia areata. Profiling relied on immunoSEQ multiplex PCR, and the TCRdb table lists in-frame clones only, not all of them. Altogether 180,000 or so clones are present, about 62% being singletons, with the ten largest covering 5.5%. The input for sequencing was CD4+ T cells sorted from blood, taken at week 24, from a patient treated with tofacitinib. The receptors come from a human donor with alopecia areata. Each CDR3 is given with its conserved first and last residue. D genes are given only for firm matches. Expanded clones are given a class, and other clones once, few, many or no size at all.

>TRBV27|NA|TRBJ1-2|NA
TGTGCCAGCAGTTGGGGGGATCTAAGGGGCTACACCTTC
CASSWGDLRGYTF
>TRBV2|NA|TRBJ1-5|NA
TGTGCCAGCAGTGTTGGACAGAACAATCAGCCCCAGCATTTT
CASSVGQNNQPQHF
>TRBV10-3|NA|TRBJ1-1|NA
TGTGCCATCGCAGGACAGACGAACACTGAAGCTTTCTTT
CAIAGQTNTEAFF
>TRBV11-2|NA|TRBJ2-5|NA
TGTGCCAGCAGCTTTCAGCAAGAGACCCAGTACTTC
CASSFQQETQYF
>TRBV2|few|TRBJ2-7|NA
TGTGCCAGCAGACAGGGTGGTAACGAGCAGTACTTC
CASRQGGNEQYF
>TRBV7-2|NA|TRBJ2-1|TRBD2
TGTGCCAGCAGCCTTAGCGGGGTTAATGAGCAGTTCTTC
CASSLSGVNEQFF
>TRBV6-4|NA|TRBJ1-1|NA
TGTGCCAGCAGTTTCAGACGGAACACTGAAGCTTTCTTT
CASSFRRNTEAFF
>TRBV7-2|few|TRBJ2-5|TRBD2
TGTGCCAGCAGCTCGGGGGGGAGCGTGGAGACCCAGTACTTC
CASSSGGSVETQYF
>TRBV15|NA|TRBJ2-3|NA
TGTGCCACCAGCGTGCAAGGCACAGATACGCAGTATTTT
CATSVQGTDTQYF
>TRBV18|NA|TRBJ2-7|TRBD1
TGTGCCAGCTCACTAACTGGACAGGAGGCTAGCGAGCAGTACTTC
CASSLTGQEASEQYF
>TRBV23-1|NA|TRBJ2-1|NA
TGCGCCAGCAGTCAATCCCCTACCGCGAACTCAGGGCATGAGCAGTTCTTC
CASSQSPTANSGHEQFF
>TRBV6-1|NA|TRBJ2-7|NA
TGTGCCAGCAGTCCGGACCTAACCTACGAGCAGTACTTC
CASSPDLTYEQYF
>TRBV2|NA|TRBJ1-2|NA
TGTGCCAGCAGTGTCACCAGGAACACTAACTATGGCTACACCTTC
CASSVTRNTNYGYTF
>TRBV9|NA|TRBJ1-6|NA
TGTGCCAGCAGCGCCGCGGCGTTGACAGTCCCATCACCCCTCCACTTT
CASSAAALTVPSPLHF
>TRBV7-3|NA|TRBJ2-7|NA
TGTGCCAGCAGCTTAACAGGTCAGCACGAGCAGTACTTC
CASSLTGQHEQYF
>TRBV29-1|NA|TRBJ2-7|NA
TGCAGCGTTGTTTCCAGAAACTACGAGCAGTACTTC
CSVVSRNYEQYF
>TRBV19|few|TRBJ1-6|NA
TGTGCCAGTAAGGCAGGCGGGCTCGCTAATTCACCCCTCCACTTT
CASKAGGLANSPLHF
>TRBV10-3|few|TRBJ2-7|NA
TGTGCCATCCAGGAGAGGGACCACGAGCAGTACTTC
CAIQERDHEQYF
>TRBV5-6|NA|TRBJ1-1|NA
TGTGCCAGCAGCTTGATTGGAGGAAACACTGAAGCTTTCTTT
CASSLIGGNTEAFF
>TRBV9|NA|TRBJ2-7|TRBD2
TGTGCCAGCAGCGTTGCTAGCGGGAGGGCGGAAAACGAGCAGTACTTC
CASSVASGRAENEQYF
>TRBV28|NA|TRBJ1-1|NA
TGTGCCAGCAGGCCCCTGCTGTCGGCGAACACTGAAGCTTTCTTT
CASRPLLSANTEAFF
>TRBV23-1|NA|TRBJ1-1|NA
TGCGCCAGCAGTCAAAGGACCGAAGCTTTCTTT
CASSQRTEAFF
>TRBV7-2|few|TRBJ2-1|NA
TGTGCCAGCAGCTTCATACACAATGAGCAGTTCTTC
CASSFIHNEQFF
>TRBV27|NA|TRBJ2-5|TRBD1
TGTGCCAGCACCTACGGCGGACAGGGTGGGAGAGAGACCCAGTACTTC
CASTYGGQGGRETQYF
>TRBV29-1|NA|TRBJ1-6|NA
TGCAGCGTTGGAGAGGGGTCGGATAATTCACCCCTCCACTTT
CSVGEGSDNSPLHF
>TRBV9|few|TRBJ2-1|NA
TGTGCCAGCAGCGTAGCGGCGGGGGAGCAGTTCTTC
CASSVAAGEQFF
>TRBV5-4|NA|TRBJ2-1|NA
TGTGCCAGCAGTTCGACAGGCGGAGGCTACAATGAGCAGTTCTTC
CASSSTGGGYNEQFF
>TRBV10-3|NA|TRBJ2-1|NA
TGTGCCATCAGTGAGCCGAACGGGGACACATGGTTCTTC
CAISEPNGDTWFF
>TRBV25-1|NA|TRBJ2-1|TRBD1
TGTGCCAGCAGTGAAACCAGGGACAGGAGAACGTACAATGAGCAGTTCTTC
CASSETRDRRTYNEQFF
>TRBV5-6|NA|TRBJ1-4|TRBD1
TGTGCCAGCAGCCGAGGACAGGGATGGGAAAAACTGTTTTTT
CASSRGQGWEKLFF
>TRBV29-1|NA|TRBJ2-3|TRBD2
TGCAGCATCGGTGTAGGTCTAGCGGGAGTAGATACGCAGTATTTT
CSIGVGLAGVDTQYF
>TRBV5-1|NA|TRBJ2-2|TRBD1
TGCGCCAGCACACGGGACAGCAACACCGGGGAGCTGTTTTTT
CASTRDSNTGELFF
>TRBV29-1|NA|TRBJ1-1|NA
TGCAGCGTCGACGCAGGGTCTGAAGCTTTCTTT
CSVDAGSEAFF
>TRBV27|NA|TRBJ2-6|NA
TGTGCCAGCAGTCCCAGTTCCTCTGGGGCCAACGTCCTGACTTTC
CASSPSSSGANVLTF
>TRBV11-2|few|TRBJ2-2|NA
TGTGCCAGCAGCCTTGGTCGGGCCGGGGAGCTGTTTTTT
CASSLGRAGELFF
>TRBV9|NA|TRBJ2-3|NA
TGTGCCAGCAGCGTACGAGATACGCAGTATTTT
CASSVRDTQYF
>TRBV10-2|NA|TRBJ2-7|TRBD2
TGCGCCACCGGACTAGCGGGCTACGAGCAGTACTTC
CATGLAGYEQYF
>TRBV7-8|NA|TRBJ2-7|TRBD2
TGTGCCAGCAGAACGAGGCGCGGGAGCTCCTACGAGCAGTACTTC
CASRTRRGSSYEQYF
>TRBV6-5|NA|TRBJ1-5|NA
TGTGCCAGCAGTTACCCAAACCGGGACACCCATCAGCCCCAGCATTTT
CASSYPNRDTHQPQHF
>TRBV27|NA|TRBJ1-4|NA
TGTGCCAGCAGTTGGCAGGGTAATGAAAAACTGTTTTTT
CASSWQGNEKLFF
>TRBV7-2|NA|TRBJ2-3|TRBD2
TGTGCCAGCAGCTTATACACTAGCGGGGGGGGCCGCACAGATACGCAGTATTTT
CASSLYTSGGGRTDTQYF
>TRBV5-1|NA|TRBJ2-4|TRBD2
TGCGCCAGCAGTGGAGGACTAGCGGGGGGTCTAGCCAAAAACATTCAGTACTTC
CASSGGLAGGLAKNIQYF
>TRBV5-4|NA|TRBJ1-1|TRBD1
TGTGCCAGCAGCTTGGGACAGGGGAGCACTGAAGCTTTCTTT
CASSLGQGSTEAFF
>TRBV2|few|TRBJ2-5|NA
TGTGCCAGCAGGCGGGACAACCAAGAGACCCAGTACTTC
CASRRDNQETQYF
>TRBV15|few|TRBJ2-2|NA
TGTGCCACCAGCAGAGGCCCCCCCACCGGGGAGCTGTTTTTT
CATSRGPPTGELFF
>TRBV28|NA|TRBJ2-7|TRBD1
TGTGCCAGCACTCGGGACAGACACGAGCAGTACTTC
CASTRDRHEQYF
>TRBV9|NA|TRBJ2-1|NA
TGTGCCAGCAGCGTAGCTCAGGGAACCTACAATGAGCAGTTCTTC
CASSVAQGTYNEQFF
>TRBV7-8|NA|TRBJ1-2|NA
TGTGCCAGCAGACGATTGGAGAACTATGGCTACACCTTC
CASRRLENYGYTF
>TRBV4-3|NA|TRBJ1-2|TRBD1
TGCGCCAGCAGCCAAGATCTGCCCGGGACAGGGGGCGTCTATGGCTACACCTTC
CASSQDLPGTGGVYGYTF
>TRBV27|NA|TRBJ2-5|NA
TGTGCCAGCAGTTTAGGCGCCCGATTTGAGACCCAGTACTTC
CASSLGARFETQYF
>TRBV7-9|NA|TRBJ1-1|TRBD1
TGTGCCAGCACCAAACAGGGGGCAGGCGGGGACACTGAAGCTTTCTTT
CASTKQGAGGDTEAFF